The clone carrying this T cell receptor (beta chain) was counted between two and nine times. The antigen is undetermined. Germline values: CDR1 LNHNV, CDR2 YYDKDF (reference sequence). V lost 1 base, J lost 4 bases, and 6 bases stayed unmatched. The CDR3 consists of 16 residues. The primer mix had 60 Vbeta and 13 Jbeta primers. TCRdb's table, derived via immunoSEQ multiplex PCR, lists solely in-frame clones and lacks some. The top ten hold 2% to 2.5% of the sample, which has some 160,000 clones, about 72% seen once. This entry belongs to a study of cytomegalovirus exposure and HLA in healthy donors. Overall study: HLA-typed donors contributed about 85 million unique TCRs, which were held in an early data release. Study-wide points: TCR beta sequences reportedly predicted the HLA-A and HLA-B alleles of most subjects accurately. The study flagged around 150 TCR beta chains as cytomegalovirus-associated.

The TCR sequence derives from a man aged 40-55 years in good health and CMV-seronegative. Sequenced material: PBMCs. The J gene is TRBJ2-1, the V gene TRBV15, with 8 bases matching TRBD1. The CDR3 coding sequence is TGTGCCACCAGCAGAGGCCGACAGGGGAGGTACAATGAGCAGTTCTTC. This codes for CATSRGRQGRYNEQFF.